A single sample gave rise to the 27 T cell receptor beta chains below, sequenced in a study. Measured with immunoSEQ multiplex PCR; TCRdb has only the in-frame clones, and not every one. This table holds roughly 68,000 clones, 85% to 95% found once. The specimen was PBMCs. Receptors were obtained from a man aged 35-49 years with rheumatoid arthritis.

This chain links TRBV7-9 with TRBJ1-1; TRBD1 is a possible D gene (6 bases). Germline CDR1 SEHNR, CDR2 FQNEAQ (reference sequence). The CDR3 consists of 16 residues. V lost 0 bases to trimming and J lost 3 bases, with 14 bases between them. CDR3 protein: CASSLAEGGSDTEAFF. The CDR3 DNA reads as TGTGCCAGCAGCTTAGCGGAGGGGGGATCGGACACTGAAGCTTTCTTT.

This clone was detected once. The chain has TRBV6-1 and TRBJ1-2; D is possibly TRBD1 (5 bases). V lost 3 bases, J lost 0 bases, and 20 bases lay in between. Germline V gene lookup returns CDR1 MNHNS and CDR2 SASEGT. The CDR3 extends over 18 amino acids. The DNA for the CDR3 is TGTGCCAGCAGTGAGACGCCGGGGCACTTACATCCTAACTATGGCTACACCTTC. Amino acids: CASSETPGHLHPNYGYTF.

This CDR3 is CASSVYGSLGQGAKGYTF. The CDR3 DNA is TGTGCCAGCAGTGTCTATGGGTCCCTGGGACAGGGGGCTAAAGGCTACACCTTC. J is TRBJ1-2 and V is TRBV25-1; 12 nucleotides align to TRBD1. The length of the CDR3 is 18 residues. Trimming removed 4 bases from V and 8 bases from J; junction bases left unmatched: 17. Germline V lookup: CDR1 MGHDK, CDR2 SYGVNS.

The rearrangement links TRBV3-1 (or the pseudogene TRBV3-2) to TRBJ1-4, with 10 bases that match TRBD1. CDR1 and CDR2 (germline): LGHDT, YNNKEL (reference sequence). With 4 bases clipped from V and 7 bases from J, the junction kept 6 bases outside the gene matches. The CDR3 loop spans 15 amino acids. The CDR3 region is CASSRWDRGPEKLFF. CDR3 in DNA: TGTGCCAGCAGCCGTTGGGACAGGGGACCTGAAAAACTGTTTTTT.

This clone was seen a handful of times. This sequence joins TRBV4-1 and TRBJ1-3; possibly TRBD1 for D (6 bases). V lost 3 bases, J lost 0 bases, and 15 bases lay in between. The CDR3 runs 17 residues. The germline gives CDR1 MGHRA, CDR2 YSYEKL. The CDR3 is CASSHDTDRSSGNTIYF. CDR3 in DNA: TGCGCCAGCAGCCATGATACCGACAGGTCCTCTGGAAACACCATATATTTT.

The chain carries TRBV20-1 and TRBJ1-4, with a tentative D call TRBD1 (5 bases). Trimming removed 3 bases from V and 3 bases from J, with 8 bases in between. The germline V gene encodes CDR1 DFQATT and CDR2 SNEGSKA (reference sequence). The CDR3 extends over 13 amino acids. The CDR3 spells CSASPGSNEKLFF. DNA of the CDR3: TGCAGTGCTAGTCCAGGGTCTAATGAAAAACTGTTTTTT.

The V call is TRBV7-3, the J call TRBJ1-1; the D is unclear. Per germline, CDR1 SGHTA and CDR2 FQGTGA. The CDR3 spans 14 residues. V lost 5 bases to trimming and J lost 1 base, with 11 bases between them. Here the CDR3 reads CASSIQNGNTEAFF. As DNA, the CDR3 is TGTGCCAGCAGCATTCAAAACGGGAACACTGAAGCTTTCTTT.

This rearrangement joins TRBV12-3 or TRBV12-4 to TRBJ2-7; 8 bases are a match to TRBD1. This CDR3 has 11 amino acids. Trimming cost V 2 bases and J 11 bases; bases outside gene matches: 2. CDR3 coding DNA: TGTGCCAGCAGTTTAAAGGACAGGGAGTACTTC. It is translated as CASSLKDREYF.

The rearrangement joins TRBV6-5 to TRBJ1-2; 12 bases fit TRBD1. This CDR3 has 14 residues. Losses at the gene ends were 6 bases for V and 5 bases for J; bases not matched to a gene: 4. Per germline, CDR1 MNHEY and CDR2 SVGAGI. CDR3 in amino acids: CASRGQGASYGYTF. CDR3 DNA sequence: TGTGCCAGCAGGGGACAGGGGGCCTCTTATGGCTACACCTTC.

This clone was recorded once. The chain couples TRBV28 to TRBJ1-5; 9 bases map to TRBD1. Germline loops: CDR1 MDHEN, CDR2 SYDVKM. J lost 7 bases, V lost 6 bases, and 4 bases had no gene match. The CDR3 sequence is 13 residues long. The CDR3 nucleotides are TGTGCCAGCAGGATACAGGGGGCGCAGCCCCAGCATTTT. Translated, it gives CASRIQGAQPQHF.

The chain is built from TRBV19 and TRBJ2-2; 12 bases align to TRBD2. Germline CDR1 LNHDA, CDR2 SQIVND (reference sequence). The V and J ends lost 5 bases and 5 bases, in that order; junction bases with no gene match: 3. The CDR3 is 15 amino acids. Here the CDR3 DNA reads TGTGCCAGTAGTCTAGCGGGAGGGTGGACCGGGGAGCTGTTTTTT. Translating gives CASSLAGGWTGELFF.

The rearrangement uses TRBV19 and TRBJ2-2, with 9 nucleotides matching TRBD2. Germline CDR1 LNHDA, CDR2 SQIVND (reference sequence). The CDR3 has 15 residues. Trimming took 0 bases from V and 5 from J; bases not matched to a gene: 1. CDR3 bases: TGTGCCAGTAGTATAGATCTAGCGGGGACCGGGGAGCTGTTTTTT. Protein product: CASSIDLAGTGELFF.

This rearrangement joins TRBV7-9 to TRBJ2-3, with 15 bases aligning to TRBD2. The CDR3 is 17 residues long. The ends lost 1 base at V and 6 bases at J; junction bases unmatched: 5. Germline-derived CDR1 and CDR2 are SEHNR and FQNEAQ (reference sequence). The CDR3 nucleotides read TGTGCCAGCAGCTTAGGGACTAGCGGGGGGGCTTGGGATACGCAGTATTTT. Translating gives CASSLGTSGGAWDTQYF.

The rearrangement joins TRBV11-3 to TRBJ2-1, with unresolved D. Trimming stripped 5 bases from V and 0 bases from J, with 14 bases between. The CDR3 has 16 residues. Germline loops: CDR1 SGHNT, CDR2 YENEEA. The CDR3: CASSPARRSSYNEQFF. The CDR3 DNA reads as TGTGCCAGCAGCCCCGCGCGACGAAGCTCCTACAATGAGCAGTTCTTC.

The chain combines TRBV12-5 with TRBJ2-7; no firm D call. Trimming stripped 2 bases from V and 3 bases from J, with 5 bases between. CDR3 length: 12 residues. Germline values: CDR1 LGHNT, CDR2 FRNRAP. The CDR3 reads CASGLSRYEQYF. The CDR3 coding sequence is TGTGCTAGTGGTTTGTCCCGCTACGAGCAGTACTTC.

This sequence joins TRBV14 and TRBJ2-1; 7 nucleotides match TRBD2. The CDR3 has 16 amino acids. The germline CDR1 and CDR2 sequences are SGHDN and FVKESK. V shed 3 bases, J shed 7 bases, and the junction held 12 bases outside the gene matches. The CDR3 nucleotides are TGTGCCAGCAGCCATAGGAGGGACTCCGGGAGGAATGAGCAGTTCTTC. Protein product: CASSHRRDSGRNEQFF.

This clone came up a few times. The gene calls are TRBV30 and TRBJ1-5; D remains ambiguous. This CDR3 region has 15 residues. The germline CDR1 and CDR2 sequences are GTSNPN and SVGIG (reference sequence). V lost 4 bases, J lost 1 base, and 14 bases lay in between. As DNA, the CDR3 is TGTGCCTGGAAGGTCCCGACACCCAGCAATCAGCCCCAGCATTTT. This sequence encodes CAWKVPTPSNQPQHF.

The CDR3 DNA reads as TGCGCCAGCAGCGGCGGGGACACACAAGAGACCCAGTACTTC. It translates to CASSGGDTQETQYF. V is TRBV5-1 and J is TRBJ2-5, with D perhaps TRBD1 or TRBD2 (6 bases each). Germline CDR1 SGHRS, CDR2 YFSETQ. This CDR3 region has 14 residues. The V gene lost 4 bases and the J gene lost 2 bases, with 12 bases spanning the gap.

The count of this clone is one. The chain joins TRBV4-2 to TRBJ2-7; 11 nucleotides align to TRBD2. The CDR3 is 16 amino acids. Trimming removed 1 base from V and 3 bases from J; junction bases left unmatched: 5. The germline V gene encodes CDR1 LGHNA and CDR2 YNFKEQ. The CDR3 sequence: CASSQGGLAEGYEQYF. In DNA, the CDR3 is TGTGCCAGCAGCCAAGGGGGACTAGCGGAGGGCTACGAGCAGTACTTC.

J is TRBJ2-7 and V is TRBV5-4; 12 bases are a match to TRBD2. The V gene end was trimmed by 1 base and the J gene end by 5 bases; junction bases not matched to a gene: 7. This CDR3 has 16 residues. Germline CDR1 and CDR2: SGHNT and YYREEE (reference sequence). In nucleotides, the CDR3 is TGTGCCAGCAGCTTGTCCGAGACTAGCGGGAGACACGAGCAGTACTTC. Protein sequence: CASSLSETSGRHEQYF. Supplemented by reference TRBV5-4 and TRBJ2-7, the full variable domain reads ETGVTQSPTHLIKTRGQQVTLRCSSQSGHNTVSWYQQALGQGPQFIFQYYREEENGRGNFPPRFSGLQFPNYSSELNVNALELDDSALYLCASSLSETSGRHEQYFGPGTRLTVT.

The chain recombines TRBV12-3 or TRBV12-4 with TRBJ1-2, with TRBD1 identical over 7 bases. CDR3 length: 12 amino acids. The trim removed 7 bases at V and 7 bases at J, leaving 6 bases unmatched. The DNA for the CDR3 is TGTGCCAGCACGACAGGGCTATCTGGCTACACCTTC. This encodes CASTTGLSGYTF.

This sequence joins TRBV27 and TRBJ1-6; D is possibly TRBD1 (5 bases). Trimming left V 3 bases short and J 0 bases short, with 15 bases between. The CDR3 totals 18 residues. Germline V CDR1 and CDR2: MNHEY, SMNVEV (reference sequence). In nucleotides, the CDR3 is TGTGCCAGCAGTTTCCAGCGGGACGGATCCTCCTATAATTCACCCCTCCACTTT. Protein: CASSFQRDGSSYNSPLHF.

The chain couples TRBV2 to TRBJ2-2, with 8 bases aligning to TRBD2. The CDR3 is 16 residues long. Germline lookup yields CDR1 SNHLY and CDR2 FYNNEI. The V and J ends lost 5 bases and 6 bases, in that order; junction bases with no gene match: 11. CDR3 amino acids: CASSSKPSGGAGELFF. As DNA, the CDR3 is TGTGCCAGCAGTTCGAAACCGAGCGGGGGTGCCGGGGAGCTGTTTTTT. Full variable domain (remainder filled in from reference TRBV2 and TRBJ2-2): EPEVTQTPSHQVTQMGQEVILRCVPISNHLYFYWYRQILGQKVEFLVSFYNNEISEKSEIFDDQFSVERPDGSNFTLKIRSTKLEDSAMYFCASSSKPSGGAGELFFGEGSRLTVL.

The V and J genes are TRBV18 and TRBJ1-5, with D tentatively TRBD1 (6 bases). V lost 6 bases and J 12 bases, leaving 18 bases between the germline ends. The CDR3 runs to 13 residues. From germline, CDR1 is KGHSH and CDR2 LQKENI. The CDR3 spells CASSDNRDTRQHF. CDR3 in DNA: TGTGCCAGCTCTGACAATCGGGACACCCGCCAGCATTTT.

The CDR3 DNA sequence: TGTGCCAGCAGTGATCCACGACTAGCGGGGGATGAGCAGTTCTTC. It specifies CASSDPRLAGDEQFF. J is TRBJ2-1 and V is TRBV6-1, with 12 positions matching TRBD2. Trimming cost V 3 bases and J 8 bases; bases outside gene matches: 5. The CDR3 totals 15 residues. CDR1 is MNHNS, CDR2 SASEGT, per germline.

The chain employs TRBV19 and TRBJ2-2, with TRBD1 matching over 7 bases. The trim removed 3 bases at V and 4 bases at J, leaving 8 bases unmatched. Germline lookup yields CDR1 LNHDA and CDR2 SQIVND (reference sequence). CDR3 length: 16 residues. This chain's CDR3 is CASSILTGSTTGELFF. Written as DNA, the CDR3 is TGTGCCAGTAGTATCCTGACAGGGTCCACCACCGGGGAGCTGTTTTTT.

This chain links TRBV11-2 with TRBJ2-7; 8 bases agree with TRBD1. The CDR3 covers 15 residues. Germline CDR1 and CDR2: SGHAT and FQNNGV. The V and J ends lost 5 bases and 0 bases, in that order; junction bases with no gene match: 6. The CDR3 loop reads CASSARGPSSYEQYF. The DNA of the CDR3 is TGTGCCAGCAGCGCCAGGGGGCCCAGCTCCTACGAGCAGTACTTC.